The entry that follows covers one TCR beta chain sequence. Recruits, aged about 18 to 95 years, lived in 24 US areas. Clinical history as reported by participants underpinned cohort assignment. Resolution of symptoms, clearance, or two negative PCRs was present in recovered Cohort 3 donors. The CDR3 covers 14 residues. V lost 0 bases and J 3 bases, leaving 8 bases between the germline ends. Looked up from germline, CDR1 is MGHRA and CDR2 is YSYEKL. This entry is derived from a study of blood T cell repertoires in COVID-19. Per the original methods: The assay estimated nucleated cells by amplifying reference gene primers. Sequencing was performed with immunoSEQ multiplex PCR; in TCRdb, only in-frame clones are kept and a portion is missing. That table gives V, J and clone size, and the DNA gave D and trimming. The repertoire consists of 200,000 to 250,000 clones, with approximately 80% occurring once and the leading ten covering about 3.7%.

The chain joins TRBV4-1 to TRBJ1-2; the D gene is possibly TRBD1 (6 bases). This TCR derives from a woman aged 55-69 years who had recovered from COVID-19. The sequenced sample was PBMCs or T cells enriched from blood (not recorded which). CDR3 in amino acids: CASSQEPGDYGYTF. DNA of the CDR3: TGCGCCAGCAGCCAAGAACCAGGGGACTATGGCTACACCTTC.